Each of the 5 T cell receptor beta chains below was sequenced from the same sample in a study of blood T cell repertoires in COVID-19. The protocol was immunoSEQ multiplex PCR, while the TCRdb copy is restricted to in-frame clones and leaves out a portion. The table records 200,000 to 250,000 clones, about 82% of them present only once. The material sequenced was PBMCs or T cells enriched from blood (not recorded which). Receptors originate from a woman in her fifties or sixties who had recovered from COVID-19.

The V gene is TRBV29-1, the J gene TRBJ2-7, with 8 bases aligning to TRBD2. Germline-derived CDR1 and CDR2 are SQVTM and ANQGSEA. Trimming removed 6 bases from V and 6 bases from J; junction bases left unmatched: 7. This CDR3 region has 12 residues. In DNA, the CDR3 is TGCAGCGTACCGGGACTAGGTGGCGAGCAGTACTTC. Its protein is CSVPGLGGEQYF.

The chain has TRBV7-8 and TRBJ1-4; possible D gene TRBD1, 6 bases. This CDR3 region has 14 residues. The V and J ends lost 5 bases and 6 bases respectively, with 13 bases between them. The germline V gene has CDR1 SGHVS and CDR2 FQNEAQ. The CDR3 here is CASSRGQLYEKLFF. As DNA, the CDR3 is TGTGCCAGCAGCCGGGGACAACTCTATGAAAAACTGTTTTTT.

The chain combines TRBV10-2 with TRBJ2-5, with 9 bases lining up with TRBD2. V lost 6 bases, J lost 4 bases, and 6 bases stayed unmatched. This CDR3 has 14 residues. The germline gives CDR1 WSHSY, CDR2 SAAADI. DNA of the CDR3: TGCGCCAGCAGGATACTAGCGGGCCCAGAGACCCAGTACTTC. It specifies CASRILAGPETQYF.

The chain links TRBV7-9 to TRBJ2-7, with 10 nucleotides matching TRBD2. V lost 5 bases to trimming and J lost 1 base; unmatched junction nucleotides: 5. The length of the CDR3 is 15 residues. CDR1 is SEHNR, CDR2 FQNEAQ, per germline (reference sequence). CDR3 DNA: TGTGCCAGCAGCGCCGGACTAGCGGCGTCCTACGAGCAGTACTTC. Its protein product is CASSAGLAASYEQYF.

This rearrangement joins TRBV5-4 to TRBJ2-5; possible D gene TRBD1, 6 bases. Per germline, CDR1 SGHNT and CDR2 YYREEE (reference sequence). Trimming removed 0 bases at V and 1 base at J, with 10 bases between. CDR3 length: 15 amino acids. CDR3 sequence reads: CASSLALGAQETQYF. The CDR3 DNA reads TGTGCCAGCAGCTTGGCCTTGGGGGCCCAAGAGACCCAGTACTTC.